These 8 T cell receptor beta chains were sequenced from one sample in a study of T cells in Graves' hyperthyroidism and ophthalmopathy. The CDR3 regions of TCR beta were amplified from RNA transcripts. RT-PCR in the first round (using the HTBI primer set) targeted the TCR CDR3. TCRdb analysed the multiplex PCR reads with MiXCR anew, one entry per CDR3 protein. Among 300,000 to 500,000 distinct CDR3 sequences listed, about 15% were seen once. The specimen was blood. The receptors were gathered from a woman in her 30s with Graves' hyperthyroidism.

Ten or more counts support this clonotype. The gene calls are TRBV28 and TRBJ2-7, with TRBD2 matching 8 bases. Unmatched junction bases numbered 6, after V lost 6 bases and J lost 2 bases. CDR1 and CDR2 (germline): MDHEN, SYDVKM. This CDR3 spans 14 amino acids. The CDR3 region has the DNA TGTGCCAGCAGGCTAGCGGGCAGTACCTACGAGCAGTACTTC. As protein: CASRLAGSTYEQYF.

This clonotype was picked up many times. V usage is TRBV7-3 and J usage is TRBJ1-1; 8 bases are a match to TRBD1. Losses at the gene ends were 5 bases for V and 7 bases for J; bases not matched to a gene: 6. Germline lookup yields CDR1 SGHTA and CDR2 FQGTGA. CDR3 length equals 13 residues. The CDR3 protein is CASSRLGTGEAFF. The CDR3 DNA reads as TGTGCCAGCAGCCGACTCGGGACAGGTGAAGCTTTCTTT.

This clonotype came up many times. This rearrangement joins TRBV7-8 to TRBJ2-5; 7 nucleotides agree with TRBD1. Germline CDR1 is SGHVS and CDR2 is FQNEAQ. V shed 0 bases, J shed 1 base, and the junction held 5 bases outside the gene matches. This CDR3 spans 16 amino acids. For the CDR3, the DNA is TGTGCCAGCAGCTTAGCACGACAGGGCCCCCAAGAGACCCAGTACTTC. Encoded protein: CASSLARQGPQETQYF.

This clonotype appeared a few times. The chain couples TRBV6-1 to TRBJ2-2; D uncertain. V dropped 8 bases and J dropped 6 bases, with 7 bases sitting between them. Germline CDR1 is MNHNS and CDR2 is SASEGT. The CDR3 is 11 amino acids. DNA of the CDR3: TGTGCCAGCGGATTCTCCGGGGAGCTGTTTTTT. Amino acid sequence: CASGFSGELFF.

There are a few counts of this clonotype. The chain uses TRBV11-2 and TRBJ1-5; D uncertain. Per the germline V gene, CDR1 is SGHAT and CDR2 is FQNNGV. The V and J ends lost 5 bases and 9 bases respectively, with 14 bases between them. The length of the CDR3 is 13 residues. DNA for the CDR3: TGTGCCAGCAGCCGCAGTAGTGAAAGGCCCCAGCATTTT. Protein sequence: CASSRSSERPQHF.

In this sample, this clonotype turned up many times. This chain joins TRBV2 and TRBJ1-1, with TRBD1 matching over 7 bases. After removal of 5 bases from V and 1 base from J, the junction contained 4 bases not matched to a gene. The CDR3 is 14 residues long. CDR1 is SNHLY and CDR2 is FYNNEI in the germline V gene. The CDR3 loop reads CASSRQGWNTEAFF. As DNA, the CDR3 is TGTGCCAGCAGTCGACAGGGTTGGAACACTGAAGCTTTCTTT.

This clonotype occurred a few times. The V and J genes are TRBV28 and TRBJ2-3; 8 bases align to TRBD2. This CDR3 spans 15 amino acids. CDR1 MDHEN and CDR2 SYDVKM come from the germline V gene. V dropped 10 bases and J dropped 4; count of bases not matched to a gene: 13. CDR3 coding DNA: TGTGCCACCTTCCGAGCGGGAGTATTTTCAGATACGCAGTATTTT. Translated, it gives CATFRAGVFSDTQYF.

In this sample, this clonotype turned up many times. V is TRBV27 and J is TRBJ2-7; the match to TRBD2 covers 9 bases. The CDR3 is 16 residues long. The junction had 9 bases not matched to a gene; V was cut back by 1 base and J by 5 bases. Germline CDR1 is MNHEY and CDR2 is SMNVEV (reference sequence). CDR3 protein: CASSLWAGGPRHEQYF. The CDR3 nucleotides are TGTGCCAGCAGTTTATGGGCGGGAGGGCCGAGGCACGAGCAGTACTTC.